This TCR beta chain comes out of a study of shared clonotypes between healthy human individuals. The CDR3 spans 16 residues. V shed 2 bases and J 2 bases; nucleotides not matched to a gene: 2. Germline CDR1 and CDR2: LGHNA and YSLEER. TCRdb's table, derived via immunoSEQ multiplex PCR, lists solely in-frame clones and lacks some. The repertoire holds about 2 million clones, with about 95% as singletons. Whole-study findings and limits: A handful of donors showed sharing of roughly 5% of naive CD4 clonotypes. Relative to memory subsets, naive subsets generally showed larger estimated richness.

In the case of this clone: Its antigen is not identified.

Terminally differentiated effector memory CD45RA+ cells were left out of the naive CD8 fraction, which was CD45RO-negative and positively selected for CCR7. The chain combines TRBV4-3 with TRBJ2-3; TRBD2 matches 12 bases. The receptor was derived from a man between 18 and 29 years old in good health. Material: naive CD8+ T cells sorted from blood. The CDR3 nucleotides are TGCGCCAGCAGCCAACTAGCGGGAGGGCCCACAGATACGCAGTATTTT. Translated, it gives CASSQLAGGPTDTQYF.